A selection of T cell receptor beta chains follows, all from one sample in a study of graft-versus-host responses after intestinal transplantation. Antigens for these TCRs are unknown. The table came from immunoSEQ multiplex PCR; TCRdb's copy has only in-frame clones and leaves some out. The table records fewer than 130,000 clones, 93% of them present only once. The sample was unstimulated CD8+ T cells sorted from spleen or lymph node cells, taken before intestinal transplant. The receptors come from a human donor who received an intestinal transplant. Each CDR3 is given with its conserved first and last residue. Fields, in order: CDR3 length, J gene, V gene, D gene, clone size, CDR3 DNA, CDR3 protein. The D gene is left open where the match is weak. Where a row states a size, it is once, few, many or the class of an expanded clone; other rows omit it.

11	TRBJ2-5	TRBV28	NA	NA	TGTGCCAGCAGTCTATCCGGGACCCAGTACTTC	CASSLSGTQYF
14	TRBJ2-3	TRBV6-4	NA	NA	TGTGCCAGCAGTGAAGTCAGCGAGACAGATACGCAGTATTTT	CASSEVSETDTQYF
16	TRBJ2-1	TRBV6-1	TRBD2	NA	TGTGCCAGCAGTGCATCTAGCGGGAGGTATGGTAATGAGCAGTTCTTC	CASSASSGRYGNEQFF
13	TRBJ1-4	TRBV15	TRBD1	NA	TGTGCCACGGAGAAGGGGGCTCGGGAAAAACTGTTTTTT	CATEKGAREKLFF
19	TRBJ2-3	TRBV11-2	TRBD1	NA	TGTGCCAGCAGCTTAGTTTGGGTCTCCCAGGGGGCATACACAGATACGCAGTATTTT	CASSLVWVSQGAYTDTQYF
14	TRBJ2-7	TRBV19	NA	NA	TGTGCCAGTAGCGAGGGGACGGAGACCTACGAGCAGTACTTC	CASSEGTETYEQYF
18	TRBJ1-3	TRBV11-2	NA	once	TGTGCCAGCAGCTTGGGGAGCACGGCGCACTTCGAAGGAAACACCATATATTTT	CASSLGSTAHFEGNTIYF
16	TRBJ2-1	TRBV5-1	NA	NA	TGCGCCAGCAGCTTGGGGCTAGCGCCTTCCTACAATGAGCAGTTCTTC	CASSLGLAPSYNEQFF
13	TRBJ1-2	TRBV7-3	NA	NA	TGTGCCAGCAGCTTAACTCCAGGCAACGGCTACACCTTC	CASSLTPGNGYTF
18	TRBJ2-1	TRBV5-6	NA	NA	TGTGCCAGCAGCAGAAAGGATTGGGGCCCCTCCTCCTACAATGAGCAGTTCTTC	CASSRKDWGPSSYNEQFF
16	TRBJ2-7	TRBV13	TRBD2	NA	TGTGCCAGCAGCTTACAAGGACTAGCGGGCTCCTACGAGCAGTACTTC	CASSLQGLAGSYEQYF
16	TRBJ2-1	TRBV7-3	TRBD1	NA	TGTGCCAGCAGCTTAAGAGGGACAGACTACTACAATGAGCAGTTCTTC	CASSLRGTDYYNEQFF
16	TRBJ2-5	TRBV10-2	TRBD2	NA	TGCGCCAGCAGTGACTTAGCGGGAGGGATTCAAGAGACCCAGTACTTC	CASSDLAGGIQETQYF
15	TRBJ1-5	TRBV4-1	NA	few	TGCGCCAGCAGCCAGACCTTCCACGTGGGTCAGCCCCAGCATTTT	CASSQTFHVGQPQHF
14	TRBJ2-1	TRBV2	TRBD1	NA	TGTGCCAGCAGGGCGGGACAGGGGTACAATGAGCAGTTCTTC	CASRAGQGYNEQFF
15	TRBJ2-1	TRBV27	TRBD2	NA	TGTGCCAGCAGTACCGCGGGAGGGACCTACAATGAGCAGTTCTTC	CASSTAGGTYNEQFF
15	TRBJ2-7	TRBV6-5	TRBD2	NA	TGTGCCAGCAGTCCGGGAACGGGAGGGCCCTACGAGCAGTACTTC	CASSPGTGGPYEQYF
13	TRBJ1-1	TRBV6-6	NA	NA	TGTGCCAGCCTCAGGCTCCGGGGGACTGAAGCTTTCTTT	CASLRLRGTEAFF
14	TRBJ2-5	TRBV30	TRBD2	NA	TGTGCCTGGAGTGGACTAGCGGGACGGGAGACCCAGTACTTC	CAWSGLAGRETQYF
16	TRBJ2-4	TRBV10-2	NA	NA	TGCGCCAGCAGTGAGAGAGGGGAACTAGCCAAAAACATTCAGTACTTC	CASSERGELAKNIQYF
13	TRBJ1-2	TRBV27	NA	NA	TGTGCCAGCAGTTTACGTGAGTACTATGGCTACACCTTC	CASSLREYYGYTF
17	TRBJ2-7	TRBV4-1	NA	NA	TGCGCCAGCAGCCAGAGGCTAGAGTCCATCGTAACCTACGAGCAGTACTTC	CASSQRLESIVTYEQYF
16	TRBJ2-7	TRBV5-4	TRBD1	NA	TGTGCCAGCAGCTTCGTGTACGGGGACAGCCCCTACGAGCAGTACTTC	CASSFVYGDSPYEQYF
17	TRBJ2-2	TRBV7-3	NA	NA	TGTGCCAGCAGCGAGAGTGTCGACAGATCGAACACCGGGGAGCTGTTTTTT	CASSESVDRSNTGELFF
13	TRBJ2-5	TRBV27	NA	NA	TGTGCCAGCAGTCAGGAGGGTTGGGAGACCCAGTACTTC	CASSQEGWETQYF
15	TRBJ1-5	TRBV28	NA	NA	TGTGCCAGCAGTTTAGTAGGGGACCCCAATCAGCCCCAGCATTTT	CASSLVGDPNQPQHF
12	TRBJ1-2	TRBV5-6	NA	NA	TGTGCCAGCAGCTCACAGGGACGGGGCTACACCTTC	CASSSQGRGYTF
15	TRBJ2-1	TRBV11-3	NA	NA	TGTGCCAGCAGCTTAGGGTCGGGCTCCTACAATGAGCAGTTCTTC	CASSLGSGSYNEQFF
18	TRBJ2-7	TRBV5-6	TRBD1	NA	TGTGCCAGCAGCTTGTCGGATGGGACAGCCGGGGACTCCTACGAGCAGTACTTC	CASSLSDGTAGDSYEQYF
16	TRBJ1-5	TRBV11-2	NA	NA	TGTGCCAGCAGTTACCAAGGGGGGGGGCTCCCCCTGCCCCAGCATTTT	CASSYQGGGLPLPQHF
17	TRBJ2-1	TRBV19	TRBD1	NA	TGTGCCAGTAGTATTTCGGCCGCGACAGGGGTGGTCGGTGAGCAGTTCTTC	CASSISAATGVVGEQFF
14	TRBJ1-2	TRBV5-5	NA	once	TGTGCCAGCAGCCTCGGGACTGGCTACTATGGCTACACCTTC	CASSLGTGYYGYTF
15	TRBJ1-2	TRBV19	NA	NA	TGTGCCAGTAGCCCAACAGGGTCCAACAACTATGGCTACACCTTC	CASSPTGSNNYGYTF
16	TRBJ2-7	TRBV5-1	NA	NA	TGCGCCAGCAGCGACAACACGGGACCGAGACCGATGGAGCAGTACTTC	CASSDNTGPRPMEQYF
14	TRBJ2-5	TRBV9	NA	NA	TGTGCCAGCAGCGGAGCCGGGTTTCAAGAGACCCAGTACTTC	CASSGAGFQETQYF
14	TRBJ2-7	TRBV7-9	TRBD1	few	TGTGCCAGCACCAGGACAGGGACTGGCTACGAGCAGTACTTC	CASTRTGTGYEQYF
14	TRBJ2-7	TRBV30	NA	NA	TGTGCCTGGAGTCCACTGACGTTGCTCTACGAGCAGTACTTC	CAWSPLTLLYEQYF
19	TRBJ2-1	TRBV5-1	TRBD2	once	TGCGCCAGCAGCTTGTATAGGACTAGCGGGCCCAGCTCCTACAATGAGCAGTTCTTC	CASSLYRTSGPSSYNEQFF
17	TRBJ2-7	TRBV2	TRBD2	NA	TGTGCCAGCACTGGAGCGGGAGGTCCCTCCATGGAGGACGAGCAGTACTTC	CASTGAGGPSMEDEQYF
12	TRBJ2-1	TRBV10-2	NA	NA	TGCGCCAGCAGTGAATGGGAAAATGAGCAGTTCTTC	CASSEWENEQFF
16	TRBJ2-2	TRBV18	NA	NA	TGTGCCAGCTCATCAGCCCCGGGAACTAACACCGGGGAGCTGTTTTTT	CASSSAPGTNTGELFF
14	TRBJ2-1	TRBV19	NA	once	TGTGCCAGTAGTCAGGGCAGCTCCTACAATGAGCAGTTCTTC	CASSQGSSYNEQFF
15	TRBJ2-3	TRBV5-1	NA	once	TGCGCCAGCAGCTTGGTTCCAGGGGGCACAGATACGCAGTATTTT	CASSLVPGGTDTQYF
15	TRBJ2-5	TRBV6-6	NA	NA	TGTGCCAGCAGTCCCAACCCAGGGACAATGGAGACCCAGTACTTC	CASSPNPGTMETQYF
15	TRBJ2-5	TRBV29-1	TRBD2	once	TGCAGCGCCATTCCGGGACTAGCGGGAGGAGAGACCCAGTACTTC	CSAIPGLAGGETQYF
15	TRBJ2-3	TRBV14	TRBD1	NA	TGTGCCAGCAGCGCCACAGGGGGAAGAGGAGATACGCAGTATTTT	CASSATGGRGDTQYF
14	TRBJ2-1	TRBV7-6	NA	NA	TGTGCCAGCAGCTTAACCGGGACCCGCGATGAGCAGTTCTTC	CASSLTGTRDEQFF
13	TRBJ1-5	TRBV27	NA	NA	TGTGCCAGCAGTTCAGAGGGCAATCAGCCCCAGCATTTT	CASSSEGNQPQHF
14	TRBJ1-4	TRBV9	NA	NA	TGTGCCAGCAGCAGAACAAGATTTAATGAAAAACTGTTTTTT	CASSRTRFNEKLFF
12	TRBJ1-1	TRBV5-6	NA	NA	TGTGCCAGCAGCTTGCTGAACACTGAAGCTTTCTTT	CASSLLNTEAFF
15	TRBJ2-7	TRBV13	TRBD1	NA	TGTGCCAGCAGCTCAACCGGGACAGGGGCCTACGAGCAGTACTTC	CASSSTGTGAYEQYF
15	TRBJ2-7	TRBV9	TRBD2	NA	TGTGCCAGCAGCTTCGAAGCGGGAGAAGGGTTCGAGCAGTACTTC	CASSFEAGEGFEQYF
11	TRBJ1-2	TRBV30	NA	NA	TGTGCCTGGAGTTATATAACCGGCTACACCTTC	CAWSYITGYTF
14	TRBJ1-1	TRBV5-4	NA	NA	TGTGCCAGCAGCTTGGTATCACAAGGGGCTGAAGCTTTCTTT	CASSLVSQGAEAFF
18	TRBJ2-2	TRBV5-1	NA	NA	TGCGCCAGCAGCTTGACATTTGTGGGCAGGTTGGCCACCGGGGAGCTGTTTTTT	CASSLTFVGRLATGELFF
15	TRBJ2-7	TRBV7-6	NA	NA	TGTGCCAGCAGCTTATGGGCCGAGGCAGAGGACGAGCAGTACTTC	CASSLWAEAEDEQYF
12	TRBJ1-1	TRBV30	TRBD1	NA	TGTGCCGGCGACAGGGGAAGCACTGAAGCTTTCTTT	CAGDRGSTEAFF